The 2 T cell receptor beta chains listed next were all sequenced from one sample in a study of blood T cell repertoires in COVID-19. Repertoires were generated with immunoSEQ multiplex PCR, while TCRdb's copy carries only in-frame clones and drops some. The data hold hundreds of thousands of clones, with approximately 90% observed a single time. The specimen was PBMCs or T cells enriched from blood (not recorded which). Source of these receptors: a woman under 40 with acute COVID-19.

J is TRBJ2-3 and V is TRBV15; D possibly corresponds to TRBD2 (6 bases). Trimming removed 8 bases at V and 0 bases at J, with 12 bases between. The CDR3 is 14 residues long. Germline loops: CDR1 LNHNV, CDR2 YYDKDF (reference sequence). This chain's CDR3 is CATAEGASTDTQYF. In DNA, the CDR3 is TGTGCCACCGCGGAGGGAGCTAGCACAGATACGCAGTATTTT.

The rearrangement links TRBV12-5 to TRBJ1-3; D is ambiguous. Germline loops: CDR1 LGHNT, CDR2 FRNRAP. V shed 2 bases and J shed 0 bases, with 8 bases lying between them. The CDR3 is made up of 15 amino acids. CDR3: CASGLTTYSGNTIYF. CDR3 coding DNA: TGTGCTAGTGGTTTGACCACTTACTCTGGAAACACCATATATTTT.